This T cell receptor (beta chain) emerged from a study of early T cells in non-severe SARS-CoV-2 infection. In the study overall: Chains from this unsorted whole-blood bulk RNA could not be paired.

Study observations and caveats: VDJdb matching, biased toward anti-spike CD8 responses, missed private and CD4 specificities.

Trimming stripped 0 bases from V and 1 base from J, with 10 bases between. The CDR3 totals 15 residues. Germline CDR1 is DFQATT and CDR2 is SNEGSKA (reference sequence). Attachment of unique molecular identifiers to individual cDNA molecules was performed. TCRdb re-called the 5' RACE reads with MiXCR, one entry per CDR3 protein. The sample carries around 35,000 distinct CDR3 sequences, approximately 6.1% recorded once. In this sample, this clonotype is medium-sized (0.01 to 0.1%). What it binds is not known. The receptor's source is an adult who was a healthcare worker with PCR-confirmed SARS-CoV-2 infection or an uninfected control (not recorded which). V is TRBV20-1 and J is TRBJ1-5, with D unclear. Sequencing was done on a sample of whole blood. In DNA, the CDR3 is TGCAGTGCTAGAGATCCGGCAGGAAGCAATCAGCCCCAGCATTTT. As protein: CSARDPAGSNQPQHF.